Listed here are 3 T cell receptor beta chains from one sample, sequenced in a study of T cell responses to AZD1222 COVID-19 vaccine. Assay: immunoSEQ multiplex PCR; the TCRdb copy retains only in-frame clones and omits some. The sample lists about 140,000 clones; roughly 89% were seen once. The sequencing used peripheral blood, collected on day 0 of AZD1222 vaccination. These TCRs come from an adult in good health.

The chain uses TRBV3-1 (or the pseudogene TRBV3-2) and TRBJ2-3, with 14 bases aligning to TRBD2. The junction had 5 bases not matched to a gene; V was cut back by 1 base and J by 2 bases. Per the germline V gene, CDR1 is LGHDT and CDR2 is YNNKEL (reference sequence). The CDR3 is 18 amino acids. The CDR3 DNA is TGTGCCAGCAGCCAAGCGCGACTAGCGGGAGGGTTCACAGATACGCAGTATTTT. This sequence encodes CASSQARLAGGFTDTQYF.

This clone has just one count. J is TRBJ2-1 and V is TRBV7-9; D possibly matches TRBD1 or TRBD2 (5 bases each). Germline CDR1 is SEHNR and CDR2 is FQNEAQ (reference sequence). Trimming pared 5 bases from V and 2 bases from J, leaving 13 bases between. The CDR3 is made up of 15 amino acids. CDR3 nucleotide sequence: TGTGCCAGCAGCCTGACCGGGACCCCCTACAATGAGCAGTTCTTC. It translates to CASSLTGTPYNEQFF.

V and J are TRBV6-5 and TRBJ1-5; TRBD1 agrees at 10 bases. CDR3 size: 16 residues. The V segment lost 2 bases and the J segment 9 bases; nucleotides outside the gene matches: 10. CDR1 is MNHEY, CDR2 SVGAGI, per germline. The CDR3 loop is CASSYRDRGQQRPQHF. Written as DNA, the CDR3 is TGTGCCAGCAGTTACCGGGACAGGGGACAACAGCGGCCCCAGCATTTT.